These 19 T cell receptor beta chains were sequenced from one sample in a study of shared T cell receptors in the human thymus. TCRdb keeps only in-frame clones here, not all; method: immunoSEQ multiplex PCR. Of 500,000 to 550,000 clones listed, approximately 80% are singletons. The data were also submitted as part of a second study, on human thymus T cells.

Sequenced sample: thymocytes. All receptors come from a boy under two years old with a congenital heart defect.

The gene calls are TRBV25-1 and TRBJ1-1; D gene uncertain. Germline V gives CDR1 MGHDK, CDR2 SYGVNS. V was trimmed by 4 bases and J by 4 bases, leaving 7 bases between them. The CDR3 covers 12 residues. The CDR3 nucleotides read TGTGCCAGCAGTGGGGGAGGCACTGAAGCTTTCTTT. It codes for CASSGGGTEAFF. Full variable domain (remainder filled in from reference TRBV25-1 and TRBJ1-1): EADIYQTPRYLVIGTGKKITLECSQTMGHDKMYWYQQDPGMELHLIHYSYGVNSTEKGDLSSESTVSRIRTEHFPLTLESARPSHTSQYLCASSGGGTEAFFGQGTRLTVV.

V and J are TRBV4-1 and TRBJ2-7; tentative D call: TRBD2 (5 bases). The V and J ends lost 0 bases and 4 bases respectively, with 10 bases between them. This CDR3 region has 14 residues. Germline assignment: CDR1 MGHRA and CDR2 YSYEKL. The CDR3 spells CASSQDPSRYEQYF. CDR3 DNA sequence: TGCGCCAGCAGCCAAGACCCTAGCCGATACGAGCAGTACTTC.

The chain recombines TRBV5-1 with TRBJ2-2; TRBD2 matches at 9 bases. This CDR3 spans 16 amino acids. CDR1 SGHRS and CDR2 YFSETQ come from the germline V gene. The V and J ends lost 4 bases and 6 bases, in that order; junction bases with no gene match: 10. CDR3 in DNA: TGCGCCAGCAGCCCCTCCGGGACTAGCAAAGCCGGGGAGCTGTTTTTT. Translation: CASSPSGTSKAGELFF.

This rearrangement joins TRBV7-3 to TRBJ2-3; 11 positions agree with TRBD2. The CDR3 contains 15 residues. CDR1 and CDR2 (germline): SGHTA, FQGTGA. V dropped 5 bases and J dropped 5; count of bases not matched to a gene: 6. CDR3 sequence reads: CASSHSGRAQDTQYF. CDR3 in DNA: TGTGCCAGCAGCCATAGCGGGAGGGCCCAAGATACGCAGTATTTT.

The chain has TRBV7-2 and TRBJ2-7, with D possibly TRBD2 on 7 matching bases. The V end lost 2 bases, the J end lost 7 bases, and 18 bases lay between the germline ends. Germline CDR1 SGHTA, CDR2 FQGNSA. This CDR3 has 15 residues. The DNA for the CDR3 is TGTGCCAGCAGCTTATGGGGCGGGGGCTCGGGAGAGCAGTACTTC. Translating gives CASSLWGGGSGEQYF.

The chain recombines TRBV4-3 with TRBJ2-7; TRBD2 agrees at 10 bases. The V gene end was trimmed by 3 bases and the J gene end by 1 base; junction bases not matched to a gene: 21. There are 21 residues in the CDR3. CDR1 and CDR2 (germline): LGHNA, YSLEER. DNA for the CDR3: TGCGCCAGCAGCCAGGAACGAAGAGGTAGGGCTAGCGGGAGTGAATCCTACGAGCAGTACTTC. Amino acids: CASSQERRGRASGSESYEQYF.

The chain's CDR3 is CASTRPGLGRNEQFF. CDR3 DNA: TGTGCCAGTACGCGACCGGGACTAGGAAGGAATGAGCAGTTCTTC. The rearrangement uses TRBV19 and TRBJ2-1, with 8 bases matching TRBD2. This CDR3 is built from 15 residues. Unmatched junction bases numbered 12, after V lost 7 bases and J lost 7 bases. Germline V lookup: CDR1 LNHDA, CDR2 SQIVND (reference sequence).

The CDR3 coding sequence is TGTGCCACCAGCAGTCTGAGTGCCCTCAATCAGCCCCAGCATTTT. Its protein product is CATSSLSALNQPQHF. This chain links TRBV15 with TRBJ1-5; D is undetermined. Looked up from germline, CDR1 is LNHNV and CDR2 is YYDKDF (reference sequence). The CDR3 loop spans 15 amino acids. Deletions cut 3 bases from V and 3 bases from J, with 12 bases between.

In nucleotides, the CDR3 is TGCGCCAGCAGAGAGTGGGCTAGCGGGAGTAGGTACACCGGGGAGCTGTTTTTT. Protein sequence: CASREWASGSRYTGELFF. V gene TRBV4-1 combines with J gene TRBJ2-2; TRBD2 matches at 10 bases. CDR1 is MGHRA and CDR2 is YSYEKL in the germline V gene. The CDR3 totals 18 residues. With V trimmed by 6 bases and J by 3 bases, 13 bases remained unmatched.

J is TRBJ1-4 and V is TRBV9, with D hard to call. V lost 3 bases and J 3 bases, leaving 6 bases between the germline ends. The CDR3 length is 13 residues. The germline V gene has CDR1 SGDLS and CDR2 YYNGEE. In DNA form, the CDR3 reads TGTGCCAGCAGCGCCGGAGCTAATGAAAAACTGTTTTTT. This encodes CASSAGANEKLFF.

This clone was detected only a few times. This rearrangement joins TRBV4-3 to TRBJ2-7, with 9 bases lining up with TRBD2. Germline CDR1 is LGHNA and CDR2 is YSLEER. CDR3 length equals 16 residues. V trimming: 0 bases; J trimming: 6 bases; junction bases outside the gene matches: 9. In DNA form, the CDR3 reads TGCGCCAGCAGCCAAGATCCAACCGGGACTAGCACCGAGCAGTACTTC. Residues: CASSQDPTGTSTEQYF.

V gene TRBV29-1 combines with J gene TRBJ2-3; a weak D match, TRBD1 (5 bases). This CDR3 contains 16 residues. V lost 1 base, J lost 0 bases, and 14 bases lay in between. Per the germline V gene, CDR1 is SQVTM and CDR2 is ANQGSEA. Here the CDR3 reads CSVEGYRPQSTDTQYF. CDR3 nucleotides: TGCAGCGTTGAAGGATACAGGCCGCAGAGCACAGATACGCAGTATTTT.

The CDR3 bases are TGCGCCAGCAGTCAGCCGGGACTAGCGGGATCTATATTAAACACAGATACGCAGTATTTT. As protein: CASSQPGLAGSILNTDTQYF. This rearrangement joins TRBV23-1 to TRBJ2-3, with 13 bases fitting TRBD2. TRBV23-1 is an open reading frame whose function is uncertain. The junction had 14 bases not matched to a gene; V was cut back by 3 bases and J by 2 bases. This CDR3 comprises 20 residues.

About this clone: The identical CDR3 is also encoded by other nucleotide sequences in the sample. V usage is TRBV5-1 and J usage is TRBJ2-1, with 9 bases lining up with TRBD2. CDR3 size: 15 residues. Unmatched junction bases numbered 0, after V lost 2 bases and J lost 0 bases. Per the germline V gene, CDR1 is SGHRS and CDR2 is YFSETQ. In DNA, the CDR3 is TGCGCCAGCAGCTTTAGCGGGAGCTCCTACAATGAGCAGTTCTTC. Translation gives CASSFSGSSYNEQFF.

This chain uses TRBV12-5 with TRBJ2-3; TRBD1 matches 10 bases. Germline V gives CDR1 LGHNT, CDR2 FRNRAP. V was pared by 6 bases and J by 3 bases, with 9 bases of the junction left unmatched. The CDR3 is 16 residues long. The CDR3 loop is CASGREGQGKTDTQYF. CDR3 in DNA: TGTGCTAGTGGCCGAGAGGGACAGGGGAAGACAGATACGCAGTATTTT.

The V call is TRBV28, the J call TRBJ1-5, with a tentative D call TRBD1 (5 bases). The V gene lost 6 bases and the J gene lost 0 bases, with 9 bases spanning the gap. The CDR3 loop spans 14 amino acids. The germline gives CDR1 MDHEN, CDR2 SYDVKM. This CDR3 reads CASSPRVSNQPQHF. The DNA for the CDR3 is TGTGCCAGCAGCCCCAGGGTTAGCAATCAGCCCCAGCATTTT.

The chain recombines TRBV14 with TRBJ2-1; D gene unclear. Germline V CDR1 and CDR2: SGHDN, FVKESK. The CDR3 is 13 residues long. V shed 4 bases and J shed 8 bases, with 12 bases lying between them. DNA of the CDR3: TGTGCCAGCAGCCCCCAATGGGCCGATGAGCAGTTCTTC. Protein product: CASSPQWADEQFF.

The CDR3 loop is CASGFRGTQETQYF. CDR3 nucleotides: TGTGCTAGTGGTTTTAGAGGGACACAAGAGACCCAGTACTTC. The chain employs TRBV12-5 and TRBJ2-5; D is perhaps TRBD1 (6 bases). Germline CDR1 and CDR2: LGHNT and FRNRAP. The CDR3 contains 14 residues. V was pared by 3 bases and J by 2 bases, with 10 bases between.

This chain connects TRBV20-1 to TRBJ1-2; a weak D match, TRBD1 (6 bases). The CDR3 length is 11 residues. V lost 4 bases and J 8 bases, leaving 11 bases between the germline ends. Germline CDR1 DFQATT, CDR2 SNEGSKA (reference sequence). CDR3 loop: CSAKGVGGYTF. CDR3 nucleotides: TGCAGTGCTAAGGGGGTTGGGGGCTACACCTTC.